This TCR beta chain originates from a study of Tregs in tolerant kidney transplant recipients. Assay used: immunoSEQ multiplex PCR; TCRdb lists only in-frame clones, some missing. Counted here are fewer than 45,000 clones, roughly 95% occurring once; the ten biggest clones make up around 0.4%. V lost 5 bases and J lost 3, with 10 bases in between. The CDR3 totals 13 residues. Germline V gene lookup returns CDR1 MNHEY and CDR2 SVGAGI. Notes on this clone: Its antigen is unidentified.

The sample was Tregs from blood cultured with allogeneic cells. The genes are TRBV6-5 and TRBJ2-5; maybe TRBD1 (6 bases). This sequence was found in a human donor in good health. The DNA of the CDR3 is TGTGCCAGCAGTACCAGGGGCGAAGAGACCCAGTACTTC. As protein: CASSTRGEETQYF.